The 6 T cell receptor beta chains given below trace back to one sample, sequenced in a study of blood T cells in healthy people across ages. For the second PCR, which ran for 7 to 11 cycles, a sample-barcoded 5' primer and a J-beta primer mix were used. TCRdb passed the 5' RACE reads through MiXCR, listing each CDR3 protein once. This table holds approximately 290,000 distinct CDR3 sequences, 25% to 30% found once. Material for sequencing was blood. These receptor sequences come from a woman aged 70-85 years in good health.

This clonotype was observed a few times. This rearrangement joins TRBV6-5 to TRBJ1-2, with D possibly TRBD1 on 6 matching bases. Trimming took off 6 bases at V and 7 bases at J, with 15 bases between the two ends. This CDR3 has 13 amino acids. The germline V gene encodes CDR1 MNHEY and CDR2 SVGAGI. CDR3 loop: CASSSNPGAGYTF. The CDR3, as DNA: TGTGCCAGCAGCTCCAACCCAGGGGCTGGCTACACCTTC.

This clonotype was counted ten times or more. The gene calls are TRBV11-2 and TRBJ2-3, with 11 bases that match TRBD2. The CDR3 contains 18 residues. With V trimmed by 4 bases and J by 5 bases, 14 bases remained unmatched. Germline V lookup: CDR1 SGHAT, CDR2 FQNNGV. CDR3 coding DNA: TGTGCCAGCAGCTCCTCTTTGGGAACTAGCGGGAGTTTAGATACGCAGTATTTT. This translates into CASSSSLGTSGSLDTQYF.

This clonotype occurred once. One junction end does not reproduce the germline sequence, and a read error may be involved. The CDR3 reads CASSLGTADTIYF. The CDR3 nucleotides are TGCGCCAGCTCTCTCGGGACTGCAGACACCATATATTTT. The chain has TRBV18 and TRBJ1-3; the D gene is possibly TRBD1 (5 bases). From germline, CDR1 is KGHSH and CDR2 LQKENI. The CDR3 contains 13 residues.

CDR3: CSASPGSYEQYF. The DNA for the CDR3 is TGCAGTGCTAGTCCAGGGTCCTACGAGCAGTACTTC. The chain has TRBV20-1 and TRBJ2-5; perhaps TRBD1 as D (5 bases). The J call may not be correct, given that the DNA end is closer to TRBJ2-7. CDR1 and CDR2 from the germline V gene are DFQATT and SNEGSKA (reference sequence). The CDR3 covers 12 residues.

This clonotype has only a few counts. J is TRBJ2-3 and V is TRBV7-2; 7 bases line up with TRBD2. This CDR3 has 17 residues. Germline V CDR1 and CDR2: SGHTA, FQGNSA. Trimming removed 1 base from V and 8 bases from J; junction bases left unmatched: 15. DNA for the CDR3: TGTGCCAGCAGCTTAGAATCTGTTTCCCCAGCGGGAAGTACGCAGTATTTT. This codes for CASSLESVSPAGSTQYF. Based on the CDR3 plus reference TRBV7-2 and TRBJ2-3, the full variable domain is GAGVSQSPSNKVTEKGKDVELRCDPISGHTALYWYRQSLGQGLEFLIYFQGNSAPDKSGLPSDRFSAERTGGSVSTLTIQRTQQEDSAVYLCASSLESVSPAGSTQYFGPGTRLTVL.

This clonotype was seen a few times. V and J are TRBV11-2 and TRBJ2-2, with TRBD2 matching over 7 bases. The CDR3 is 15 amino acids. The V gene end was trimmed by 6 bases and the J gene end by 0 bases; junction bases not matched to a gene: 4. Germline V gene lookup returns CDR1 SGHAT and CDR2 FQNNGV. DNA of the CDR3: TGTGCCAGCAGGGGGGACTATACGAACACCGGGGAGCTGTTTTTT. Translating gives CASRGDYTNTGELFF.